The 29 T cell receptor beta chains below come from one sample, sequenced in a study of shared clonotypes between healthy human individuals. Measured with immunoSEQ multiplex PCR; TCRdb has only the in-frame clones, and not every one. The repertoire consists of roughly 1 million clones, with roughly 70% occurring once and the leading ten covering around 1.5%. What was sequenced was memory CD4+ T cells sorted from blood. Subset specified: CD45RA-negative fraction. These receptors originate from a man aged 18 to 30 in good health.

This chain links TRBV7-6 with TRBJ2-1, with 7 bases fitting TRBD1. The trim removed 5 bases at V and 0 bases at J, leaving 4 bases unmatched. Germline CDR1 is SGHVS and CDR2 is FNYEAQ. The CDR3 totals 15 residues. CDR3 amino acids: CASSPGGPSYNEQFF. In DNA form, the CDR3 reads TGTGCCAGCAGCCCAGGGGGACCCTCCTACAATGAGCAGTTCTTC.

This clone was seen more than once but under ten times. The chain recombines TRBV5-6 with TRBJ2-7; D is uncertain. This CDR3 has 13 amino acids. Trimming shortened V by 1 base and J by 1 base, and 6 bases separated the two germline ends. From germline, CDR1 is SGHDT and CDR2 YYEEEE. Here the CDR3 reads CASSLLQSYEQYF. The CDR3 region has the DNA TGTGCCAGCAGCTTGCTACAGTCCTACGAGCAGTACTTC.

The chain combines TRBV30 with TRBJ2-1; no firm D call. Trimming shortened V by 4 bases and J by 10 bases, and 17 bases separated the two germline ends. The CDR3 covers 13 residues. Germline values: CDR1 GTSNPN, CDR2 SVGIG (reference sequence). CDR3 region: CAWTTSSWAEQFF. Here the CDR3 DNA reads TGTGCCTGGACCACTTCGAGTTGGGCGGAGCAGTTCTTC.

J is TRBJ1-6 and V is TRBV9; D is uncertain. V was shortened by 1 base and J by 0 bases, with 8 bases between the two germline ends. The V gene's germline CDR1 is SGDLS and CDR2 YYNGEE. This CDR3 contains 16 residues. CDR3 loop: CASSVSPSSYNSPLHF. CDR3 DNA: TGTGCCAGCAGCGTATCCCCGAGCTCCTATAATTCACCCCTCCACTTT.

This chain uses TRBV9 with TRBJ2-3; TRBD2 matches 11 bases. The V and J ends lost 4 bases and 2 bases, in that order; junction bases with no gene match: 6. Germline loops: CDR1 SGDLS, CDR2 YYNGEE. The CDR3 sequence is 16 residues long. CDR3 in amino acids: CASSPLAGGYTDTQYF. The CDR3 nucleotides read TGTGCCAGCAGCCCCCTAGCGGGGGGTTACACAGATACGCAGTATTTT.

The CDR3 coding sequence is TGTGCCAGCAGCTGGACTAGCGGGAGGTATAGTGAGCAGTTCTTC. It is translated as CASSWTSGRYSEQFF. This sequence joins TRBV7-9 and TRBJ2-1, with 14 bases identical to TRBD2. Germline V gene sequence: CDR1 SEHNR, CDR2 FQNEAQ (reference sequence). CDR3 length: 15 amino acids. The V and J ends lost 4 bases and 9 bases, in that order; junction bases with no gene match: 5.

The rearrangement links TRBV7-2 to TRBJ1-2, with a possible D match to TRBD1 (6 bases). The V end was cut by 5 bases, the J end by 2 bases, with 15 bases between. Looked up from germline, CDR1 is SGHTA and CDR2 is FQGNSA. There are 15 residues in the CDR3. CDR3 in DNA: TGTGCCAGCAGCCCAAGTGACAGGCCGAACTATGGCTACACCTTC. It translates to CASSPSDRPNYGYTF.

The CDR3 region has the DNA TGTGCCATCAGTGACCTACAACGGATAGGGTTCGATGGCTACACCTTC. Translating gives CAISDLQRIGFDGYTF. The chain combines TRBV10-3 with TRBJ1-2; D unclear. V was trimmed by 3 bases and J by 6 bases, leaving 20 bases between them. Germline loops: CDR1 ENHRY, CDR2 SYGVKD. The length of the CDR3 is 16 residues.

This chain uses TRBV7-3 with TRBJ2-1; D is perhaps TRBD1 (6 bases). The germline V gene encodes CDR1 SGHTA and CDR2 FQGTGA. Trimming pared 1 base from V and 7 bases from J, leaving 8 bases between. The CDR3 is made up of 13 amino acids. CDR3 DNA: TGTGCCAGCAGCTTAAATAGGGGGAATGAGCAGTTCTTC. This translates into CASSLNRGNEQFF.

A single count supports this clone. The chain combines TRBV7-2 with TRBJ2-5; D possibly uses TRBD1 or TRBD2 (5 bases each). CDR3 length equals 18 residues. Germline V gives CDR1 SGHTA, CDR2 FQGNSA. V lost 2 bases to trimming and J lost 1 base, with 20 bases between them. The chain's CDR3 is CASSLSSSRDLSQETQYF. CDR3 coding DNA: TGTGCCAGCAGCTTATCCTCATCCAGGGACCTGAGCCAAGAGACCCAGTACTTC.

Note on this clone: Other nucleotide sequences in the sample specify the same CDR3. CDR3 bases: TGTGCCATAACCGCGGGGAACTATGGCTACACCTTC. It is translated as CAITAGNYGYTF. The chain links TRBV10-3 to TRBJ1-2; D is unclear. Trimming removed 9 bases from V and 2 bases from J, with 10 bases in between. Per germline, CDR1 ENHRY and CDR2 SYGVKD. This CDR3 is built from 12 residues.

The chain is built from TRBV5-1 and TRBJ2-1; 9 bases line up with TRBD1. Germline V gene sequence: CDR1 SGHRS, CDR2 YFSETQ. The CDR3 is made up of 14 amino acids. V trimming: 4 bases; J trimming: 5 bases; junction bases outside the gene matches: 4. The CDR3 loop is CASSVGQGNNEQFF. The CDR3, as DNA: TGCGCCAGCAGCGTGGGACAGGGAAACAATGAGCAGTTCTTC. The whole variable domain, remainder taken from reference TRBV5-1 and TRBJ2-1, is KAGVTQTPRYLIKTRGQQVTLSCSPISGHRSVSWYQQTPGQGLQFLFEYFSETQRNKGNFPGRFSGRQFSNSRSEMNVSTLELGDSALYLCASSVGQGNNEQFFGPGTRLTVL.

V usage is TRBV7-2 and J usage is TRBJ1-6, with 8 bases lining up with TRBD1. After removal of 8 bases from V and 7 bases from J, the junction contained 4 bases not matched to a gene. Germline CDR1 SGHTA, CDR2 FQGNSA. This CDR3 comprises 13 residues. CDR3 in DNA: TGTGCCAGCCACACAGGGGGGAATTCACCCCTCCACTTT. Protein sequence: CASHTGGNSPLHF.

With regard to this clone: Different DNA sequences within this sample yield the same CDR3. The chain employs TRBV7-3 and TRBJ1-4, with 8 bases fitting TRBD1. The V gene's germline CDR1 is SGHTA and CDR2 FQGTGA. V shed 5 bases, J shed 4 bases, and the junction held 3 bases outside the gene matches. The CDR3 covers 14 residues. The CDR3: CASSPTGGNEKLFF. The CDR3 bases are TGTGCCAGCAGCCCCACAGGGGGTAATGAAAAACTGTTTTTT.

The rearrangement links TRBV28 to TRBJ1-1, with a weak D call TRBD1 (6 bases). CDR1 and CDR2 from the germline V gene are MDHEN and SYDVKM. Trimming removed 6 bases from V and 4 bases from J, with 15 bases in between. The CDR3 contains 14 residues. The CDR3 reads CASSLKGGRTEAFF. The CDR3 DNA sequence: TGTGCCAGCAGCCTAAAGGGGGGTCGCACTGAAGCTTTCTTT.

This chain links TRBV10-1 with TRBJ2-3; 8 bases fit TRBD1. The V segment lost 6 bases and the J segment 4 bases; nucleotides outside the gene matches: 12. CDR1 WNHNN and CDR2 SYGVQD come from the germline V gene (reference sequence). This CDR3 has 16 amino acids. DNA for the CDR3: TGCGCCAGCAGCGACGACAGGGGCGGGCTTCCAGATACGCAGTATTTT. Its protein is CASSDDRGGLPDTQYF.

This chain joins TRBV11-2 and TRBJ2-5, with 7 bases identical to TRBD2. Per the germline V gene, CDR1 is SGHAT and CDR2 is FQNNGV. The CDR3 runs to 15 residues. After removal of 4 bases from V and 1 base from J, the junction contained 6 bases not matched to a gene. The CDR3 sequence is CASSSQRGLQETQYF. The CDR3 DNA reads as TGTGCCAGCAGCTCCCAGCGGGGACTCCAAGAGACCCAGTACTTC.

CDR3 amino acids: CASSSLPGAEEFF. Here the CDR3 DNA reads TGTGCCAGCAGCTCCTTGCCGGGGGCGGAGGAGTTCTTC. The chain combines TRBV11-2 with TRBJ2-1; the D gene could be TRBD1 or TRBD2 (6 bases each). This CDR3 is 13 amino acids long. CDR1 is SGHAT and CDR2 is FQNNGV in the germline V gene. Trimming removed 4 bases from V and 14 bases from J, with 18 bases in between.

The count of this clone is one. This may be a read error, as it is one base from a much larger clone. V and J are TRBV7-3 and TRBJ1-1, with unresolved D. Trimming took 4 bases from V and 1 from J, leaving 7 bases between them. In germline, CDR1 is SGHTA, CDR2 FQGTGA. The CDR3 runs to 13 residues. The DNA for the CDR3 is TGTGCCAGCAGCTCGGCGGGGAACACTGAAGCTTTCTTT. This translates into CASSSAGNTEAFF.

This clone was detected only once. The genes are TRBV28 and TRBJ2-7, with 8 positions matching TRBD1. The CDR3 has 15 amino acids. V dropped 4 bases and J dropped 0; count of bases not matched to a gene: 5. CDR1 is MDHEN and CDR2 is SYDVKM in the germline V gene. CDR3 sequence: CASSSGGQGSYEQYF. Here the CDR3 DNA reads TGTGCCAGCAGTTCCGGCGGACAGGGCTCCTACGAGCAGTACTTC.

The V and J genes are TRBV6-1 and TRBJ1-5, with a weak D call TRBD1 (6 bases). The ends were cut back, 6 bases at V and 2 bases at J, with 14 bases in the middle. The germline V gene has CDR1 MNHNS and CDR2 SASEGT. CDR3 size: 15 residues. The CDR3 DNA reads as TGTGCCAGCAGAACGGGGGGCTTGGGCAATCAGCCCCAGCATTTT. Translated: CASRTGGLGNQPQHF.

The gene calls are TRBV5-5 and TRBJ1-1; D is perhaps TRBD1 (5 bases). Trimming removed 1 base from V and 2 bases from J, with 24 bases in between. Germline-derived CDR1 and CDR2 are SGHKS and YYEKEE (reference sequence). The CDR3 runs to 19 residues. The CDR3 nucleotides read TGTGCCAGCAGCTTGACGCCAGGTGGGGGGTCTGGGGCTAACACTGAAGCTTTCTTT. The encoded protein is CASSLTPGGGSGANTEAFF.

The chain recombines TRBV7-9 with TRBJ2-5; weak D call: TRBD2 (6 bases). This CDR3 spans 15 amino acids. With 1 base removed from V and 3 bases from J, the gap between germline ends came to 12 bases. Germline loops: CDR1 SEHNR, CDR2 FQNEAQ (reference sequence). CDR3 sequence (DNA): TGTGCCAGCAGCTTAGGGGGAGTAGCGGAAGAGACCCAGTACTTC. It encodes CASSLGGVAEETQYF.

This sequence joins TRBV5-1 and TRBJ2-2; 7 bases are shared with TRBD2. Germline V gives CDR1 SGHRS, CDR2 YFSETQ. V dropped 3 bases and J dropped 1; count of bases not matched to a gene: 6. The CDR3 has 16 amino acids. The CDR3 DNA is TGCGCCAGCAGCTCTAGCGGAGCCCAGAACACCGGGGAGCTGTTTTTT. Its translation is CASSSSGAQNTGELFF.

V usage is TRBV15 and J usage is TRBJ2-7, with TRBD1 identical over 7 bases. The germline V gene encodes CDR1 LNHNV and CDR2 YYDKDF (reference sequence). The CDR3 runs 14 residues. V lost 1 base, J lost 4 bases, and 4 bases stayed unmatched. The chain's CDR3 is CATSRAGQAYEQYF. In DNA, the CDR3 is TGTGCCACCAGCAGAGCTGGACAGGCTTACGAGCAGTACTTC.

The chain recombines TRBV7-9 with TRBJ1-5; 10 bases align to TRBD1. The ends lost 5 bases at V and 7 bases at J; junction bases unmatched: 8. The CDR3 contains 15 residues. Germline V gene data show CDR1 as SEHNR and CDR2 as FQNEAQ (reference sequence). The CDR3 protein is CASSMDRGGLQPQHF. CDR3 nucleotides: TGTGCCAGCAGCATGGACAGGGGGGGTTTGCAGCCCCAGCATTTT.

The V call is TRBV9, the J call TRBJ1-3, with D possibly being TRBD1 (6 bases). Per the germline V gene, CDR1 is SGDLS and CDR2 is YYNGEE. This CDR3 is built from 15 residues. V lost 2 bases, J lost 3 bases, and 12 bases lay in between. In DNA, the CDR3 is TGTGCCAGCAGCGTCTCTACAGGGTTTGGAAACACCATATATTTT. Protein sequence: CASSVSTGFGNTIYF. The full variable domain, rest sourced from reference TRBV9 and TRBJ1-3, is DSGVTQTPKHLITATGQRVTLRCSPRSGDLSVYWYQQSLDQGLQFLIQYYNGEERAKGNILERFSAQQFPDLHSELNLSSLELGDSALYFCASSVSTGFGNTIYFGEGSWLTVV.

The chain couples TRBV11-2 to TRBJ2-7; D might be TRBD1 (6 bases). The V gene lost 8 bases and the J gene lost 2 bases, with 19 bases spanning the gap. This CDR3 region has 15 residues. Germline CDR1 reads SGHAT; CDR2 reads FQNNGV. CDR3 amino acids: CASVKTGTQTYEQYF. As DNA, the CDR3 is TGTGCCAGCGTTAAAACCGGGACACAAACCTACGAGCAGTACTTC.

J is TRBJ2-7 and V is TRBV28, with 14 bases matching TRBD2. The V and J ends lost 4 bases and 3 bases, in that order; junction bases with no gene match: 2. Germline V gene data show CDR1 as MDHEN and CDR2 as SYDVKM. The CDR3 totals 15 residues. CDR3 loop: CASSWTSGGYYEQYF. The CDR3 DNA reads TGTGCCAGCAGTTGGACTAGCGGGGGGTACTACGAGCAGTACTTC.